This T cell receptor beta chain was sequenced for a study of cytomegalovirus exposure and HLA in healthy donors. Study results and caveats: Among the sequence variants, a highly shared cluster was likely an artifact of sequencing. In a later analysis, TCR association rates varied by HLA locus: DRB1 most, HLA-C fewest. In a later analysis, several top co-occurrence clusters appeared linked to parvovirus B19, influenza, CMV and Epstein-Barr virus.

The study ran its PCR with 60 Vbeta and 13 Jbeta primers. Generated by immunoSEQ multiplex PCR, the TCRdb table keeps only in-frame clones and is missing some. Of some 160,000 clones in the sample, 65% to 85% were seen once. Regarding this clone: Its antigen is unknown.

The CDR3 extends over 13 amino acids. In germline, CDR1 is SGHNT, CDR2 YYREEE (reference sequence). The sequenced material came from PBMCs. The chain employs TRBV5-4 and TRBJ2-5, with a tentative D call TRBD1 (7 bases). TRBJ2-7 explains the end of the DNA better; the J call may be wrong. The clonotype originates from a male donor in good health and CMV-seropositive. The CDR3 sequence is CASSRQGGDEQYF. DNA of the CDR3: TGTGCCAGCAGCCGACAGGGCGGGGACGAGCAGTACTTC.